This TCR beta chain is drawn from a study of blood T cell repertoires in COVID-19. Overall study context: COVID-19 samples collected from the United States, Italy and Spain covered acute and convalescent phases. Sources were T cells, B-cell-depleted T cells, or PBMCs; the material itself was cDNA or gDNA.

In the original analysis: Amplifying reference gene primers gave estimates of nucleated cell counts. Libraries were prepared by immunoSEQ multiplex PCR; TCRdb keeps only in-frame clonotypes and omits some of them. The V and J calls and clone size come from that table; D and trimming were worked out from the DNA. In the table there are 180,000 or so clones, 86% of which are singletons. Looked up from germline, CDR1 is MDHEN and CDR2 is SYDVKM. With 5 bases clipped from V and 3 bases from J, the junction kept 11 bases outside the gene matches. This CDR3 is built from 16 residues. This TCR was sampled from a woman aged 25-40 years with active or convalescent COVID-19. The rearrangement joins TRBV28 to TRBJ1-2, with 8 bases matching TRBD1. The source material was peripheral blood. The CDR3 reads CASSTLTGVRHYGYTF. The CDR3 DNA is TGTGCCAGCAGTACCCTGACAGGGGTTCGTCACTATGGCTACACCTTC.